This TCR beta chain was observed in a study of beta chain features in type 1 diabetes. This clone appeared a few times. As yet, its antigen is unknown. Investigators reverse transcribed all isolated RNA, so they sequenced expressed TCRB transcripts. Only in-frame clones appear in the TCRdb table, and some are missing; sequencing was by immunoSEQ multiplex PCR. The sample records around 190,000 clones, 10% to 15% being singletons. Overall study findings and caveats: Sequencing of cDNA might inflate the share of cells that strongly express TCR. When Type 1 diabetes patients were examined, their TCRB CDR3s proved moderately but significantly shorter in all four CD4+ subsets.

One heparinised draw, averaging roughly 0.12 L, was taken per donor. Sorting that relied on CD45RO/CCR7/CD25/CD127/CD95/CD27 yielded CD4+ naive, central memory, regulatory and stem cell-like memory cells. Between the trimmed V and J ends, which lost 5 bases and 0 bases, there was a span of 15 bases. Looked up from germline, CDR1 is MDHEN and CDR2 is SYDVKM. There are 16 residues in the CDR3. This chain joins TRBV28 and TRBJ2-3; a possible D gene is TRBD2 (7 bases). The clonotype originates from a woman younger than 30 in good health. The sequenced sample consisted of central memory CD4+ T cells from blood. The CDR3 loop reads CASSGGAGPSTDTQYF. The CDR3 DNA reads as TGTGCCAGCAGTGGGGGGGCAGGACCTAGCACAGATACGCAGTATTTT.